This note documents a single T cell receptor (beta chain) sequence. This record comes from a study of blood T cell repertoires in COVID-19. Method: immunoSEQ multiplex PCR; TCRdb's copy keeps in-frame clones and lacks some. The data show some 150,000 clones, with roughly 88% seen just once and 13% to 15% held by the top ten. With 0 bases clipped from V and 4 bases from J, the junction kept 2 bases outside the gene matches. Germline lookup yields CDR1 SNHLY and CDR2 FYNNEI. CDR3 length equals 15 residues. The TCR comes from a man aged 45-65 years who had recovered from COVID-19. Sequencing was done on a sample of PBMCs or T cells enriched from blood (not recorded which). The J gene is TRBJ1-1, the V gene TRBV2; 10 nucleotides match TRBD1. The CDR3 sequence: CASSEADRGLTEAFF. Here the CDR3 DNA reads TGTGCCAGCAGTGAAGCTGACAGGGGGCTCACTGAAGCTTTCTTT.